Presented here are 27 T cell receptor beta chains from one specimen sequenced in a study of blood T cell repertoires in COVID-19. Generated by immunoSEQ multiplex PCR, the TCRdb table keeps only in-frame clones and is missing some. Of 150,000 to 200,000 clones in the sample, roughly 90% were seen once. The sequenced sample consisted of peripheral blood. All receptors derive from a man aged 50 or older with acute or convalescent COVID-19.

This clone was picked up a small number of times. This rearrangement joins TRBV27 to TRBJ2-1; 8 bases map to TRBD2. Germline CDR1 and CDR2: MNHEY and SMNVEV (reference sequence). This CDR3 is 14 amino acids long. The junction had 7 bases not matched to a gene; V was cut back by 3 bases and J by 9 bases. The CDR3 sequence is CASSLRLAPPEQFF. The CDR3 DNA reads as TGTGCCAGCAGTTTGCGACTAGCGCCCCCTGAGCAGTTCTTC.

This sequence joins TRBV6-5 and TRBJ2-5; 7 bases are a match to TRBD1. CDR3 length: 14 residues. V shed 7 bases and J 1 base; nucleotides not matched to a gene: 6. Germline CDR1 reads MNHEY; CDR2 reads SVGAGI. The CDR3 loop reads CASTTGTVQETQYF. The CDR3 DNA is TGTGCCAGCACCACCGGGACAGTCCAAGAGACCCAGTACTTC.

This chain connects TRBV28 to TRBJ1-1; tentatively, D is TRBD1 (6 bases). Germline lookup yields CDR1 MDHEN and CDR2 SYDVKM. The CDR3 is made up of 12 amino acids. Trimming left V 0 bases short and J 11 bases short, with 10 bases between. The CDR3 region is CASSLWGAGAFF. The CDR3 nucleotides read TGTGCCAGCAGTTTATGGGGGGCCGGTGCTTTCTTT.

This rearrangement joins TRBV19 to TRBJ2-1; perhaps TRBD2 as D (5 bases). Germline V gene sequence: CDR1 LNHDA, CDR2 SQIVND (reference sequence). Trimming stripped 5 bases from V and 8 bases from J, with 13 bases between. This CDR3 spans 13 amino acids. The CDR3: CASSFMRADEQFF. The CDR3 nucleotides read TGTGCCAGTAGTTTTATGCGGGCTGATGAGCAGTTCTTC. Drawing the rest from reference TRBV19 and TRBJ2-1, the complete variable domain is DGGITQSPKYLFRKEGQNVTLSCEQNLNHDAMYWYRQDPGQGLRLIYYSQIVNDFQKGDIAEGYSVSREKKESFPLTVTSAQKNPTAFYLCASSFMRADEQFFGPGTRLTVL.

The J gene is TRBJ1-1, the V gene TRBV3-1 (or the pseudogene TRBV3-2), with D tentatively TRBD1 (6 bases). This CDR3 is built from 14 residues. Trimming removed 7 bases from V and 3 bases from J, with 15 bases in between. Per germline, CDR1 LGHDT and CDR2 YNNKEL (reference sequence). CDR3 amino acids: CASTKIGGDTEAFF. The DNA of the CDR3 is TGTGCCAGCACCAAAATTGGGGGCGACACTGAAGCTTTCTTT.

The chain recombines TRBV5-4 with TRBJ2-4, with 8 bases matching TRBD2. V shed 0 bases and J 0 bases; nucleotides not matched to a gene: 14. In germline, CDR1 is SGHNT, CDR2 YYREEE (reference sequence). This CDR3 comprises 20 residues. The CDR3 DNA sequence: TGTGCCAGCAGCTTGGGGTATTGGGGACTAGGAGTACTAGCCAAAAACATTCAGTACTTC. It yields the protein CASSLGYWGLGVLAKNIQYF. Filled out from reference TRBV5-4 and TRBJ2-4, the complete variable domain reads ETGVTQSPTHLIKTRGQQVTLRCSSQSGHNTVSWYQQALGQGPQFIFQYYREEENGRGNFPPRFSGLQFPNYSSELNVNALELDDSALYLCASSLGYWGLGVLAKNIQYFGAGTRLSVL.

The chain couples TRBV5-6 to TRBJ1-2, with a tentative D call TRBD1 (5 bases). Germline lookup yields CDR1 SGHDT and CDR2 YYEEEE. CDR3 length equals 14 residues. V dropped 0 bases and J dropped 7 bases, with 13 bases sitting between them. CDR3 sequence reads: CASSLVGREAGYTF. CDR3 DNA sequence: TGTGCCAGCAGCTTGGTTGGCAGGGAAGCTGGCTACACCTTC.

V usage is TRBV10-1 and J usage is TRBJ2-7, with D possibly TRBD2 on 6 matching bases. This CDR3 region has 15 residues. Germline CDR1 WNHNN, CDR2 SYGVQD (reference sequence). V gave up 0 bases and J gave up 2 bases, with 11 bases separating them. The CDR3 bases are TGCGCCAGCAGTGAGTCGTTGACTAGAACCTACGAGCAGTACGTC. Amino acid sequence: CASSESLTRTYEQYV.

The genes are TRBV6-2 or TRBV6-3 and TRBJ2-7; possible D gene TRBD1, 6 bases. This CDR3 has 13 amino acids. V dropped 3 bases and J dropped 3 bases, with 9 bases sitting between them. Germline-derived CDR1 and CDR2 are MNHEY and SVGEGT. CDR3 protein: CASSYGTNYEQYV. In DNA, the CDR3 is TGTGCCAGCAGTTATGGGACAAACTACGAGCAGTACGTC.

The V call is TRBV5-1, the J call TRBJ2-2; TRBD2 matches at 8 bases. With 6 bases clipped from V and 2 bases from J, the junction kept 9 bases outside the gene matches. The CDR3 loop spans 16 amino acids. Germline V gene lookup returns CDR1 SGHRS and CDR2 YFSETQ. The DNA of the CDR3 is TGCGCCAGCACGTTCCCCACTAGCGGAAACACCGGGGAGCTGTTTTTT. It specifies CASTFPTSGNTGELFF. The full variable domain, completed using reference TRBV5-1 and TRBJ2-2, is KAGVTQTPRYLIKTRGQQVTLSCSPISGHRSVSWYQQTPGQGLQFLFEYFSETQRNKGNFPGRFSGRQFSNSRSEMNVSTLELGDSALYLCASTFPTSGNTGELFFGEGSRLTVL.

This clone was seen only a few times. The rearrangement uses TRBV20-1 and TRBJ1-2, with a weak D call TRBD1 (5 bases). This CDR3 has 14 residues. V lost 3 bases to trimming and J lost 4 bases, with 15 bases between them. Looked up from germline, CDR1 is DFQATT and CDR2 is SNEGSKA (reference sequence). This CDR3 is CSASSQDRPYGYTF. The CDR3 bases are TGCAGTGCTAGTTCCCAAGACAGACCCTATGGCTACACCTTC.

The rearrangement joins TRBV28 to TRBJ2-3; D might be TRBD1 (6 bases). The CDR3 is 14 residues long. With 6 bases removed from V and 1 base from J, the gap between germline ends came to 11 bases. Looked up from germline, CDR1 is MDHEN and CDR2 is SYDVKM. CDR3 region: CASRAGGGTDTQYF. The DNA for the CDR3 is TGTGCCAGCAGGGCTGGGGGCGGCACAGATACGCAGTATTTT.

This rearrangement joins TRBV28 to TRBJ1-5; D might be TRBD1 (5 bases). CDR3 length: 15 residues. Trimming took 2 bases from V and 9 from J, leaving 17 bases between them. Germline V CDR1 and CDR2: MDHEN, SYDVKM. The CDR3 DNA reads as TGTGCCAGCAGTTTACGGGGGACCATCAAGGGGCCCCAGCATTTT. Protein sequence: CASSLRGTIKGPQHF. Combining the CDR3 with reference TRBV28 and TRBJ1-5 gives the whole variable domain DVKVTQSSRYLVKRTGEKVFLECVQDMDHENMFWYRQDPGLGLRLIYFSYDVKMKEKGDIPEGYSVSREKKERFSLILESASTNQTSMYLCASSLRGTIKGPQHFGDGTRLSIL.

The J gene is TRBJ1-6, the V gene TRBV30; TRBD1 matches 9 bases. CDR1 is GTSNPN, CDR2 SVGIG, per germline (reference sequence). Losses at the gene ends were 0 bases for V and 6 bases for J; bases not matched to a gene: 3. CDR3 length: 15 residues. The CDR3 region is CAWSVGGQGNSPLHF. The DNA for the CDR3 is TGTGCCTGGAGTGTGGGGGGACAGGGTAATTCACCCCTCCACTTT.

V is TRBV29-1 and J is TRBJ2-2; TRBD2 is a possible D gene (5 bases). There are 12 residues in the CDR3. Germline V gives CDR1 SQVTM, CDR2 ANQGSEA. Trimming took off 6 bases at V and 5 bases at J, with 10 bases between the two ends. CDR3 in DNA: TGCAGCGTCCGGTCGGGGACCGGGGAGCTGTTTTTT. Encoded protein: CSVRSGTGELFF.

The gene calls are TRBV5-1 and TRBJ1-2; TRBD1 matches 7 bases. The V segment lost 9 bases and the J segment 5 bases; nucleotides outside the gene matches: 19. The CDR3 runs to 16 residues. From germline, CDR1 is SGHRS and CDR2 YFSETQ. The CDR3 DNA is TGCGCCACCAAAAGGGGTTCCGGGACAGTCCTATATGGCTACACCTTC. Its translation is CATKRGSGTVLYGYTF.

The rearrangement uses TRBV2 and TRBJ2-2; 10 bases match TRBD1. The CDR3 runs to 14 residues. V lost 5 bases, J lost 6 bases, and 3 bases stayed unmatched. CDR1 is SNHLY and CDR2 is FYNNEI in the germline V gene. The chain's CDR3 is CASSTDRGPGELFF. The CDR3 DNA sequence: TGTGCCAGCAGTACAGACAGGGGGCCCGGGGAGCTGTTTTTT.

This chain joins TRBV28 and TRBJ2-7; possibly TRBD1 for D (6 bases). Germline CDR1 reads MDHEN; CDR2 reads SYDVKM. The CDR3 loop spans 13 amino acids. V shed 5 bases and J shed 2 bases, with 10 bases lying between them. CDR3 in amino acids: CASSNWDTYEQYV. The CDR3 region has the DNA TGTGCCAGCAGTAATTGGGACACCTACGAGCAGTACGTC.

For the CDR3, the DNA is TGTGCCAGCAGCCTTTTCACCGGGGAGCTGTTTTTT. It specifies CASSLFTGELFF. V and J are TRBV6-5 and TRBJ2-2; D uncertain. Per the germline V gene, CDR1 is MNHEY and CDR2 is SVGAGI. There are 12 residues in the CDR3. Trimming removed 6 bases at V and 4 bases at J, with 6 bases between.

V gene TRBV28 combines with J gene TRBJ1-2, with 8 bases matching TRBD1. The CDR3 length is 12 residues. The J segment lost 3 bases and the V segment lost 6 bases, leaving 0 bases of the junction unmatched. CDR1 is MDHEN and CDR2 is SYDVKM in the germline V gene. In DNA form, the CDR3 reads TGTGCCAGCAGGGGACAGGACTATGGCTACACCTTC. It codes for CASRGQDYGYTF.

The rearrangement links TRBV4-1 to TRBJ2-5; possible D gene TRBD2, 7 bases. This CDR3 comprises 16 residues. V was trimmed by 3 bases and J by 1 base, leaving 15 bases between them. Per the germline V gene, CDR1 is MGHRA and CDR2 is YSYEKL. This CDR3 reads CASSQGGGAPQETQYF. The CDR3 nucleotides are TGCGCCAGCAGCCAGGGAGGGGGGGCCCCCCAAGAGACCCAGTACTTC.

This chain links TRBV5-6 with TRBJ1-6, with 8 positions matching TRBD1. The ends lost 4 bases at V and 9 bases at J; junction bases unmatched: 9. The germline V gene encodes CDR1 SGHDT and CDR2 YYEEEE. The CDR3 totals 15 residues. This CDR3 reads CASSQRTGLRSPLHF. In DNA form, the CDR3 reads TGTGCCAGCAGCCAAAGGACAGGGCTTCGTTCACCCCTCCACTTT.

J is TRBJ1-2 and V is TRBV6-5; D is uncertain. Germline V gene sequence: CDR1 MNHEY, CDR2 SVGAGI. The CDR3 has 12 amino acids. V lost 4 bases, J lost 2 bases, and 5 bases lay in between. The CDR3 region has the DNA TGTGCCAGCAGTTCGCGAAACTATGGCTACACCTTC. This translates into CASSSRNYGYTF.

The gene calls are TRBV4-3 and TRBJ1-2; weak D call: TRBD1 (5 bases). There are 15 residues in the CDR3. V shed 2 bases and J shed 6 bases, with 16 bases lying between them. Germline V gene data show CDR1 as LGHNA and CDR2 as YSLEER. CDR3 DNA: TGCGCCAGCAGCCAACACAGGTTTTCAAGTGATGGCTACACCTTC. Translated, it gives CASSQHRFSSDGYTF.

This rearrangement joins TRBV7-3 to TRBJ2-1, with D maybe TRBD2 (7 bases). Germline V gene lookup returns CDR1 SGHTA and CDR2 FQGTGA. The V end lost 6 bases, the J end lost 6 bases, and 15 bases lay between the germline ends. CDR3 length equals 14 residues. CDR3 sequence: CASRVAGGANEQFF. DNA of the CDR3: TGTGCCAGCAGAGTTGCTGGGGGGGCCAATGAGCAGTTCTTC. Using reference TRBV7-3 and TRBJ2-1 for the parts outside the CDR3, the full variable domain is GAGVSQTPSNKVTEKGKYVELRCDPISGHTALYWYRQSLGQGPEFLIYFQGTGAADDSGLPNDRFFAVRPEGSVSTLKIQRTERGDSAVYLCASRVAGGANEQFFGPGTRLTVL.

The chain recombines TRBV5-1 with TRBJ2-1; 12 nucleotides match TRBD2. This CDR3 contains 16 residues. In germline, CDR1 is SGHRS, CDR2 YFSETQ. Trimming at V came to 0 bases and at J to 7 bases, leaving 5 bases not matched to a gene. CDR3 in amino acids: CASSLGLAGDLNEQFF. Here the CDR3 DNA reads TGCGCCAGCAGCTTGGGACTAGCGGGGGACCTTAATGAGCAGTTCTTC.

The chain couples TRBV27 to TRBJ2-5; maybe TRBD1 (6 bases). V shed 4 bases and J shed 3 bases, with 9 bases lying between them. This CDR3 has 13 residues. From germline, CDR1 is MNHEY and CDR2 SMNVEV (reference sequence). CDR3 in DNA: TGTGCCAGCAGTTGGGCAGGGGAAGAGACCCAGTACTTC. It yields the protein CASSWAGEETQYF.